Listed here are 17 T cell receptor beta chains from one sample, sequenced in a study of type 1 and type 2 diabetes patients. Genomic DNA was the PCR template. A primer set of 30 forward and 13 reverse primers amplified the CDR3. From the multiplex PCR reads, TCRdb called clonotypes with MiXCR, one entry per CDR3 protein. The sample holds 280,000 or so distinct CDR3 sequences; over 45% are singletons and the top ten take roughly 15%. The specimen was peripheral blood mononuclear cells (PBMCs). The source of these receptors is a man younger than 35 with type 2 diabetes.

This clonotype was picked up many times. The chain is built from TRBV2 and TRBJ2-5; the D gene could be TRBD1 or TRBD2 (5 bases each). V lost 6 bases and J 5 bases, leaving 10 bases between the germline ends. The germline CDR1 and CDR2 sequences are SNHLY and FYNNEI. The CDR3 runs 12 residues. The CDR3 sequence: CASSERGETQYF. In DNA form, the CDR3 reads TGTGCCAGCAGCGAGAGGGGCGAGACCCAGTACTTC. Drawing the rest from reference TRBV2 and TRBJ2-5, the complete variable domain is EPEVTQTPSHQVTQMGQEVILRCVPISNHLYFYWYRQILGQKVEFLVSFYNNEISEKSEIFDDQFSVERPDGSNFTLKIRSTKLEDSAMYFCASSERGETQYFGPGTRLLVL.

The sample holds one count of this clonotype. The chain combines TRBV20-1 with TRBJ1-3; tentatively, D is TRBD1 (6 bases). The germline V gene encodes CDR1 DFQATT and CDR2 SNEGSKA (reference sequence). The CDR3 length is 16 residues. The V gene lost 4 bases and the J gene lost 5 bases, with 21 bases spanning the gap. The CDR3 bases are TGCAGTGCTATTTCTCCAAGCGCGGGGGCTCGAAACACCATATATTTT. Amino acid sequence: CSAISPSAGARNTIYF.

The chain combines TRBV10-3 with TRBJ1-5; tentative D call: TRBD1 (5 bases). The V gene's germline CDR1 is ENHRY and CDR2 SYGVKD. The CDR3 sequence is 14 residues long. V lost 10 bases and J 1 base, leaving 14 bases between the germline ends. The CDR3 loop reads CASNGRVSNQPQHF. CDR3 in DNA: TGTGCCAGCAACGGCAGGGTAAGCAATCAGCCCCAGCATTTT.

This chain connects TRBV5-1 to TRBJ1-2, with TRBD1 matching 7 bases. Germline trimming cut 4 bases from V and 4 bases from J; bases unmatched to any gene: 10. The CDR3 consists of 15 residues. The germline V gene has CDR1 SGHRS and CDR2 YFSETQ. The CDR3 DNA follows: TGCGCCAGCAGCCCTAGCCCCGACAGGGCCTATGGCTACACCTTC. It encodes CASSPSPDRAYGYTF.

This clonotype appeared many times. J is TRBJ1-1 and V is TRBV25-1; TRBD1 matches 7 bases. Germline V gene data show CDR1 as MGHDK and CDR2 as SYGVNS. The trim removed 5 bases at V and 0 bases at J, leaving 3 bases unmatched. This CDR3 has 14 amino acids. The CDR3 sequence is CASSRQGVNTEAFF. The CDR3 bases are TGTGCCAGCAGTCGACAGGGTGTGAACACTGAAGCTTTCTTT.

Concerning this clonotype itself: One end of the junction does not line up with germline, which may come from a read error. The chain joins TRBV29-1 to TRBJ2-5, with 10 bases that match TRBD2. Germline V gives CDR1 SQVTM, CDR2 ANQGSEA. This CDR3 has 14 residues. The CDR3 bases are TGCAGCGTGGAAGCGGGGGGGCTGGGAGAGACCCAGTACTTC. It translates to CSVEAGGLGETQYF.

In its sample, this clonotype was seen many times. CDR3 amino acids: CASSGTDFYNSPLHF. CDR3 nucleotides: TGTGCCAGCAGTGGGACAGACTTCTATAATTCACCCCTCCACTTT. V gene TRBV2 combines with J gene TRBJ1-6, with D possibly matching TRBD1 (6 bases). CDR1 is SNHLY and CDR2 is FYNNEI in the germline V gene. V was shortened by 4 bases and J by 3 bases, with 10 bases between the two germline ends. CDR3 length equals 15 residues.

This sequence joins TRBV2 and TRBJ1-6; unclear D gene. V was clipped by 8 bases and J by 7 bases, with 18 bases between them. The CDR3 runs 15 residues. Germline CDR1 and CDR2: SNHLY and FYNNEI. This CDR3 reads CASFAGFEGNSPLHF. The CDR3 nucleotides read TGTGCCAGCTTTGCGGGGTTCGAGGGAAATTCACCCCTCCACTTT.

A single count supports this clonotype. The chain carries TRBV10-3 and TRBJ1-1; D is uncertain. V was trimmed by 0 bases and J by 8 bases, leaving 13 bases between them. This CDR3 is 14 amino acids long. Germline assignment: CDR1 ENHRY and CDR2 SYGVKD. In DNA form, the CDR3 reads TGTGCCATCAGTGAGTCGGGAATCAGTGGCGAAGCTTTCTTT. Amino acid sequence: CAISESGISGEAFF.

This clonotype was picked up one time. The junction and the germline gene differ at one end; a read error may be behind it. The chain links TRBV4-2 to TRBJ1-1; the match to TRBD1 covers 7 bases. The CDR3 spans 18 residues. Germline V gives CDR1 LGHNA, CDR2 YNFKEQ. The DNA of the CDR3 is TGTGCCAGCAGCCAATACCGACAGGGACTCATCATGAACACTAAAGCTTTCTTT. Translated, it gives CASSQYRQGLIMNTKAFF.

Here the CDR3 reads CASSAWGVTEAFF. Written as DNA, the CDR3 is TGCGCCAGCAGTGCGTGGGGCGTCACTGAAGCTTTCTTT. The gene calls are TRBV10-1 and TRBJ1-1, with D maybe TRBD1 (5 bases). V lost 4 bases, J lost 4 bases, and 10 bases lay in between. Germline V gene data show CDR1 as WNHNN and CDR2 as SYGVQD (reference sequence). There are 13 residues in the CDR3.

In this sample, this clonotype turned up a few times. CDR3 sequence reads: CASSRQGVTNTEAFF. The DNA for the CDR3 is TGTGCCAGCAGTCGGCAGGGGGTGACGAACACTGAAGCTTTCTTT. This sequence joins TRBV6-5 and TRBJ1-1; 7 nucleotides line up with TRBD1. The CDR3 extends over 15 amino acids. J was trimmed by 1 base and V by 5 bases; bases with no gene match: 7. CDR1 MNHEY and CDR2 SVGAGI come from the germline V gene.

This sequence joins TRBV7-2 and TRBJ1-1; possibly TRBD1 for D (6 bases). Trimming cost V 5 bases and J 0 bases, with 19 bases left between them. The CDR3 extends over 17 amino acids. Germline lookup yields CDR1 SGHTA and CDR2 FQGNSA. The CDR3 coding sequence is TGTGCCAGCAGCGTAGTGGGGGGGGCAGGACTGAACACTGAAGCTTTCTTT. Its translation is CASSVVGGAGLNTEAFF.

In this sample, this clonotype turned up many times. The V gene is TRBV25-1, the J gene TRBJ1-1; D is unresolved. This CDR3 is 15 amino acids long. Germline-derived CDR1 and CDR2 are MGHDK and SYGVNS. Trimming removed 1 base from V and 1 base from J, with 10 bases in between. The CDR3 region has the DNA TGTGCCAGCAGTGAATCTATGGGCGGGAACACTGAAGCTTTCTTT. This sequence encodes CASSESMGGNTEAFF.

This chain links TRBV7-2 with TRBJ2-3, with 8 bases fitting TRBD2. Germline V gene sequence: CDR1 SGHTA, CDR2 FQGNSA. V trimming: 1 base; J trimming: 2 bases; junction bases outside the gene matches: 5. The CDR3 loop spans 16 amino acids. The CDR3: CASSLEGRGATDTQYF. CDR3 coding DNA: TGTGCCAGCAGCTTAGAGGGGCGGGGGGCCACAGATACGCAGTATTTT.

The J gene is TRBJ1-4, the V gene TRBV25-1; D gene uncertain. CDR3 length: 14 residues. The V end lost 6 bases, the J end lost 8 bases, and 16 bases lay between the germline ends. In germline, CDR1 is MGHDK, CDR2 SYGVNS. CDR3 residues: CASSLLGLGEKLFF. CDR3 DNA: TGTGCCAGCAGCTTATTAGGACTGGGGGAAAAACTGTTTTTT.

The chain combines TRBV27 with TRBJ2-1, with 14 bases matching TRBD2. CDR1 is MNHEY, CDR2 SMNVEV, per germline (reference sequence). V dropped 6 bases and J dropped 6; count of bases not matched to a gene: 4. This CDR3 contains 15 residues. The CDR3 reads CASSPGTSGSNEQFF. The CDR3 DNA follows: TGTGCCAGCAGCCCCGGGACTAGCGGGAGCAATGAGCAGTTCTTC.